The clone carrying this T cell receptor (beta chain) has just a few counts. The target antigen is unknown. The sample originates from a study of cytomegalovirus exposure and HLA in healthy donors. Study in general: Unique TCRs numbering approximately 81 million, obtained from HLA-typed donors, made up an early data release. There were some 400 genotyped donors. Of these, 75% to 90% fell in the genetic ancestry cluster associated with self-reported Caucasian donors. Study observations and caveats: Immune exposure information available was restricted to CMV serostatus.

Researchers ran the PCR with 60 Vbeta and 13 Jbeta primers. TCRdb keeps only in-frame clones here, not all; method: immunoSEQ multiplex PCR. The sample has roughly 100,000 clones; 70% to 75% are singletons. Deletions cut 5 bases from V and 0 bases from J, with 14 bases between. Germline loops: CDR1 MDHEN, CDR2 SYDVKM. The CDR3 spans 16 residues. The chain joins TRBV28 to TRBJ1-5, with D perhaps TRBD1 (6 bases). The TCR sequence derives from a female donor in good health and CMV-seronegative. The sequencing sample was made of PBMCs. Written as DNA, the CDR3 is TGTGCCAGCAGTGCCCCCGGGACATCTAGCAATCAGCCCCAGCATTTT. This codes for CASSAPGTSSNQPQHF.